These T cell receptor beta chains were read from a single sample in a study of PD-1 blockade in classical Hodgkin lymphoma. Some clones are missing from TCRdb's copy, which holds only in-frame ones; the method was immunoSEQ multiplex PCR. The table has approximately 27,000 clones, about nine tenths seen once. This material consisted of peripheral blood mononuclear cells (PBMCs), taken at baseline. The receptors derive from a human donor with classical Hodgkin lymphoma. Each CDR3 is given with its conserved first and last residue. Where a row states a size, it is once, few, many or the class of an expanded clone; other rows omit it.

TRBV5-1,TRBJ2-3,-,CASSPEAGDTQYF
TRBV7-9,TRBJ1-4,-,CASTRSGNDNEKLFF
TRBV7-9,TRBJ1-2,-,CASSSTGQAGGYTF
TRBV27,TRBJ2-2,-,CASSLIGVAGHGELFF
TRBV7-9,TRBJ1-2,-,CASSSGTGGGGYTF
TRBV5-1,TRBJ2-5,few,CASSLKETQYF
TRBV7-8,TRBJ1-3,-,CASSFWAASSGNTIYF
TRBV19,TRBJ1-3,-,CASSIGVYSGNTIYF
TRBV9,TRBJ1-1,few,CASSVAVQNTEAFF
TRBV5-1,TRBJ1-2,-,CASSLATGTGGGYTF
TRBV5-1,TRBJ2-6,-,CASSIVPGSSGANVLTF
TRBV2,TRBJ2-3,-,CASSEVRGGGIDTQYF
TRBV5-1,TRBJ1-1,-,CASSPTGTGANTEAFF
TRBV5-6,TRBJ2-5,-,CASSLGRGRETQYF
TRBV7-9,TRBJ2-3,once,CASSLEVASAGTDTQYF
TRBV25-1,TRBJ2-3,-,CASRTIFPDTQYF
TRBV29-1,TRBJ1-3,-,CSPPGRGGGNTIYF
TRBV18,TRBJ1-6,-,CASSGGAYNSPLHF
TRBV4-3,TRBJ1-5,-,CASSQDLGHSNQPQHF
TRBV18,TRBJ1-4,once,CASSPGTPWGEKLFF
TRBV5-1,TRBJ2-3,few,CASTLGGGSTDTQYF
TRBV9,TRBJ1-1,-,CASSPGMGYTEAFF
TRBV9,TRBJ1-1,-,CASNPQGGAPAFF
TRBV7-6,TRBJ2-5,-,CASSSYGGAETQYF
TRBV7-8,TRBJ1-3,-,CASSLAPPLNSGNTIYF
TRBV10-3,TRBJ1-3,-,CAISDNSGNTIYF
TRBV4-1,TRBJ1-1,-,CASSQGPSKGNTEAFF
TRBV5-1,TRBJ2-3,-,CASSFGTSDTDTQYF
TRBV6-6,TRBJ1-2,-,CASNDRPGTGGGYTF
TRBV5-1,TRBJ2-5,-,CASSSGLPQETQYF
TRBV7-9,TRBJ1-5,-,CASSLGGTEENQPQHF
TRBV5-4,TRBJ2-1,-,CASSSETSGAYNEQFF
TRBV7-8,TRBJ1-1,few,CASSLLQAGAEAFF
TRBV6-5,TRBJ1-1,-,CASVLRGKTEAFF
TRBV5-1,TRBJ2-1,-,CASSLGQANNEQFF
TRBV11-2,TRBJ1-4,-,CASSQNSNEKLFF
TRBV5-1,TRBJ1-3,-,CASSLGISGNTIYF
TRBV7-2,TRBJ2-7,-,CASSSLDPGTYEQYF
TRBV6-5,TRBJ1-1,-,CASRDNLKNTEAFF
TRBV5-1,TRBJ2-5,-,CASSLGQTQETQYF
TRBV18,TRBJ1-2,-,CASSPPGAYGYTF
TRBV6-6,TRBJ1-1,-,CASSRNGPGGVAEAFF